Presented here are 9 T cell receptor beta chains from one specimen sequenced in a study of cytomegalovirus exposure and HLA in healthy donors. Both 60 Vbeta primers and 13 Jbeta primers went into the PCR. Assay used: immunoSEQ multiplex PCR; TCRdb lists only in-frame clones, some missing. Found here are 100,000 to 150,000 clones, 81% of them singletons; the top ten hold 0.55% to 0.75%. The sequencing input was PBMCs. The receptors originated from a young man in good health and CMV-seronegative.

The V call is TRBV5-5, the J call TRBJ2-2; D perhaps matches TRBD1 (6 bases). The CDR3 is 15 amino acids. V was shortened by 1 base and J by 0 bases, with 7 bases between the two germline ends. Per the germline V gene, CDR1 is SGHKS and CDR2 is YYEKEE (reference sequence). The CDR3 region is CASSLTGTNTGELFF. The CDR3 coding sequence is TGTGCCAGCAGCTTGACAGGGACGAACACCGGGGAGCTGTTTTTT.

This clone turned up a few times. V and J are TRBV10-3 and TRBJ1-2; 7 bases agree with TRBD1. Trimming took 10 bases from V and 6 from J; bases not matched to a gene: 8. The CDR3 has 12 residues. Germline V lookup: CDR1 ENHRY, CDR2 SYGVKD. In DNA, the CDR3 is TGTGCCACCCAGGGGGTAGCGGATGGCTACACCTTC. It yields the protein CATQGVADGYTF.

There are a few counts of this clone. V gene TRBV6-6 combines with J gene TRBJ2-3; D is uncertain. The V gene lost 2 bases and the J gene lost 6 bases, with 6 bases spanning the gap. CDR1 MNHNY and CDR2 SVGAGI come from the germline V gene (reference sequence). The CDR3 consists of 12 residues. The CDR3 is CASSYPGDTQYF. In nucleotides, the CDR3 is TGTGCCAGCAGTTACCCCGGGGATACGCAGTATTTT.

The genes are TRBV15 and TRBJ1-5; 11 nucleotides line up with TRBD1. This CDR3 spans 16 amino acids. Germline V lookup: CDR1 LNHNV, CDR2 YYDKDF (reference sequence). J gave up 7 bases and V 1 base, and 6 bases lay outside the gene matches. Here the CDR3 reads CATSRGDGTGGQPQHF. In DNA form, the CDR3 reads TGTGCCACCAGCAGAGGGGACGGGACAGGGGGACAGCCCCAGCATTTT.

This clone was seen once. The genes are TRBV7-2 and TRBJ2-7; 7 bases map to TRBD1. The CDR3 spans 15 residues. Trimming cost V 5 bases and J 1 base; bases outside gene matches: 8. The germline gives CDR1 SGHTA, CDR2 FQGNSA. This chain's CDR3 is CASSTDRVTSYEQYF. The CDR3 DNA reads TGTGCCAGCAGCACCGACAGGGTAACATCCTACGAGCAGTACTTC.

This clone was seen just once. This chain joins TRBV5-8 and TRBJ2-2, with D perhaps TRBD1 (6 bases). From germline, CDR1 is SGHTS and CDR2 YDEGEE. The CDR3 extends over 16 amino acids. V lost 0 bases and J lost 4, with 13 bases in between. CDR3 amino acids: CASSLDGTGSTGELFF. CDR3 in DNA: TGTGCCAGCAGCTTGGATGGCACAGGGAGCACCGGGGAGCTGTTTTTT.

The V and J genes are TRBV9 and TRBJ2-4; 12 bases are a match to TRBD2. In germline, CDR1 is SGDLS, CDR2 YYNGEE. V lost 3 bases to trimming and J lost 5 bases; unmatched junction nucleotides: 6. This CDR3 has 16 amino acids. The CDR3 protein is CASSAPLAGGQNIQYF. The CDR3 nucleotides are TGTGCCAGCAGCGCCCCCCTAGCGGGGGGGCAAAACATTCAGTACTTC. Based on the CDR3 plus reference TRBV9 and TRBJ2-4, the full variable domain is DSGVTQTPKHLITATGQRVTLRCSPRSGDLSVYWYQQSLDQGLQFLIQYYNGEERAKGNILERFSAQQFPDLHSELNLSSLELGDSALYFCASSAPLAGGQNIQYFGAGTRLSVL.

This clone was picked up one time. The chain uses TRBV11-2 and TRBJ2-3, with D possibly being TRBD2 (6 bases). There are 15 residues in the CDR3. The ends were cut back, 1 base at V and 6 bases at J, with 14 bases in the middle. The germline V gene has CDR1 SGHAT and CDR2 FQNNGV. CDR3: CASSLASGGRDTQYF. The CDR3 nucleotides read TGTGCCAGCAGCTTAGCCTCCGGGGGTCGCGATACGCAGTATTTT.

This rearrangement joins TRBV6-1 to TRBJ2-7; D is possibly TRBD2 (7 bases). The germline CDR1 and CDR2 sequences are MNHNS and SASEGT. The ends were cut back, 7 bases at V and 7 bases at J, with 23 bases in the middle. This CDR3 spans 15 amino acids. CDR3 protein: CASKPKPRGLREQYF. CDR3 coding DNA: TGTGCCAGCAAACCCAAACCGCGGGGGCTGAGGGAGCAGTACTTC.